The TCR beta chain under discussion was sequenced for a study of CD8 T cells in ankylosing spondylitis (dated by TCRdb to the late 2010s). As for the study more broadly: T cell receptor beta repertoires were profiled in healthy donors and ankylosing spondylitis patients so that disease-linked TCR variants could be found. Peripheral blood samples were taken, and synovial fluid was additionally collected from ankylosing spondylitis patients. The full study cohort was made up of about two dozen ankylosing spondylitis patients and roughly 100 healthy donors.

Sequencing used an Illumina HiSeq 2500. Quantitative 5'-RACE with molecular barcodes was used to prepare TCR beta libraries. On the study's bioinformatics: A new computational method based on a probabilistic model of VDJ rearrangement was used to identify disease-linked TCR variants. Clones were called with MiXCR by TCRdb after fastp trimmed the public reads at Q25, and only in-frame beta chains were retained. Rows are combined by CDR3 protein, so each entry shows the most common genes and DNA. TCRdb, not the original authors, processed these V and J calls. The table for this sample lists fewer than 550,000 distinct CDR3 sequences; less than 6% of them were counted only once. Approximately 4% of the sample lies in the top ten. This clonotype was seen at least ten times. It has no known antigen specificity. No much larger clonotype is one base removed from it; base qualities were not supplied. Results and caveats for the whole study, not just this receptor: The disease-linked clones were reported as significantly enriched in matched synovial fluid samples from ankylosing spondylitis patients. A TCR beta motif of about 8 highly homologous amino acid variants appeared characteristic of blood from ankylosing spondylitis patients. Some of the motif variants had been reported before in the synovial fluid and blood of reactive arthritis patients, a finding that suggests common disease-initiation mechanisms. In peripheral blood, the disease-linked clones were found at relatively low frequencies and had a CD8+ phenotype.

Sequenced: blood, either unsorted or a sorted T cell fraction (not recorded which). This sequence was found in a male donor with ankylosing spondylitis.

The bases are TGTGCCAGCAGCCTCCAACAGGGGCGAGGAAACACCATATATTTT. Its translation is CASSLQQGRGNTIYF. Recombination connected TRBV7-8 to TRBJ1-3; 7 bases in the middle match TRBD1. The CDR3, cysteine through phenylalanine, is 15 amino acids long. The kept DNA is CDR3 alone, 45 bases in frame from the first base. The germline V gene encodes CDR1 SGHVS and CDR2 FQNEAQ. V loses 5 bases at its end and J loses 4 bases; junction bases beyond the gene matches: 8.